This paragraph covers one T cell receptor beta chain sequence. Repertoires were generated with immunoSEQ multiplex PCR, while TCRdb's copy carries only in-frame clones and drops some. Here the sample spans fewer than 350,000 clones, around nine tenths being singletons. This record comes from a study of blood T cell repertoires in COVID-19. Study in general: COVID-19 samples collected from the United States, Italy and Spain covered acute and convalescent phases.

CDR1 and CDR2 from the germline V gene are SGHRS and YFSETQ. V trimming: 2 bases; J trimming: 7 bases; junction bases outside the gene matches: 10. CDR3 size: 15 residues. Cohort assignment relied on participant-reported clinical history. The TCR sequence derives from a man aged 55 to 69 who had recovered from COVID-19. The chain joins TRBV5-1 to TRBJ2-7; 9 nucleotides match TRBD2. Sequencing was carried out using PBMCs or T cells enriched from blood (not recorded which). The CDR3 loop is CASSFLSGSLGEQYF. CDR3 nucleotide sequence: TGCGCCAGCAGCTTTCTTAGCGGGAGCCTGGGTGAGCAGTACTTC.